This T cell receptor (beta chain) was observed in a study of tumor and adjacent non-tumor tissue in lung cancer. TCRbeta libraries were built with three rounds of nested PCR, modified from ARM-PCR. Using its own MiXCR run on the multiplex PCR reads, TCRdb lists one record per CDR3 protein. This sample has 90,000 to 100,000 distinct CDR3 sequences; 80% occur once, and the top ten carry roughly 29%. Regarding the study as a whole: Patients with more diverse tumor TCRs had worse survival. Tumor repertoires had a smaller top 100 clone share than normal lung. Compared with tumor, normal lung showed significantly lower TCR diversity.

The template was RNA from unsorted bulk tissue. The normal lung tissue was taken more than 3 cm from the tumor edge. Donors were chemotherapy-naive, newly diagnosed lung cancer surgical patients in China, August–late 2014. As for this clonotype: Its specificity is unknown. Without the conserved terminal phenylalanine or tryptophan, this CDR3 likely stems from a read error.

Trimming removed 7 bases from V and 3 bases from J, with 9 bases in between. There are 11 residues in the CDR3. The germline V gene encodes CDR1 DFQATT and CDR2 SNEGSKA (reference sequence). The clonotype was recovered from a man between 60 and 75 years old with small cell lung cancer. J is TRBJ1-2 and V is TRBV20-1, with D unclear. Specimen: distant non-tumor lung tissue. CDR3 DNA sequence: TGCAGTGATAAAATCGACTATGGCTACACCTTA. This translates into CSDKIDYGYTL.